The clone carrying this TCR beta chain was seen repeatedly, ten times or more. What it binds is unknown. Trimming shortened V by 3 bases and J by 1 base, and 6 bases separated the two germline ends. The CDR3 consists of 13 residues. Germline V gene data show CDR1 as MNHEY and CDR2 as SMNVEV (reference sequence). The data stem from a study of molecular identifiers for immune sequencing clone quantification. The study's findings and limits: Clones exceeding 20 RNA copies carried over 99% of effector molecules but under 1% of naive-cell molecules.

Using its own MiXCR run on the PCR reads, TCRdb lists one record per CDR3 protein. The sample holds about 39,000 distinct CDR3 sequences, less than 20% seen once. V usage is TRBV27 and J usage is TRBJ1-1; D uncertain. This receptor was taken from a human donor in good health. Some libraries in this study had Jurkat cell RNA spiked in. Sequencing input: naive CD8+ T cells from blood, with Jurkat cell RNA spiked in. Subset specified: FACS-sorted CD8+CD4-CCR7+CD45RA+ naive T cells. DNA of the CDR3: TGTGCCAGCAGTTTTCCAGGGAACACTGAAGCTTTCTTT. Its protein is CASSFPGNTEAFF.